These 8 T cell receptor beta chains were sequenced from one sample in a study of cytomegalovirus exposure and HLA in healthy donors. Profiling relied on immunoSEQ multiplex PCR, and the TCRdb table lists in-frame clones only, not all of them. The repertoire holds fewer than 400,000 clones, with over 75% as singletons. The sequencing input was PBMCs. These receptor sequences come from a young man in good health and CMV-seronegative.

The rearrangement uses TRBV6-5 and TRBJ1-1; tentatively, D is TRBD1 (5 bases). The CDR3 has 14 residues. CDR1 MNHEY and CDR2 SVGAGI come from the germline V gene. The germline V and J ends were trimmed by 6 bases and 0 bases, with 11 bases remaining between them. CDR3 residues: CASRKEGMNTEAFF. CDR3 in DNA: TGTGCCAGCAGGAAGGAGGGGATGAACACTGAAGCTTTCTTT.

Remarks on this clone: One end of the junction fails to match germline, which may point to a read error. The J gene is TRBJ2-7, the V gene TRBV6-6; the match to TRBD2 covers 12 bases. The CDR3 loop spans 13 amino acids. Germline-derived CDR1 and CDR2 are MNHNY and SVGAGI (reference sequence). CDR3 nucleotides: TGTGCCAGCAGTAGACTAGCGGGGGACGAGGAGTACTTC. It is translated as CASSRLAGDEEYF.

The chain combines TRBV25-1 with TRBJ2-1, with TRBD1 matching 10 bases. V lost 6 bases, J lost 9 bases, and 8 bases stayed unmatched. The CDR3 is 14 residues long. Germline V lookup: CDR1 MGHDK, CDR2 SYGVNS. The CDR3 DNA sequence: TGTGCCAGCAGGGACAGGGGGATTCATGGTGAGCAGTTCTTC. This encodes CASRDRGIHGEQFF.

This chain joins TRBV9 and TRBJ2-2, with TRBD2 identical over 8 bases. Germline V gene data show CDR1 as SGDLS and CDR2 as YYNGEE. The CDR3 contains 14 residues. The ends lost 2 bases at V and 6 bases at J; junction bases unmatched: 3. The CDR3 is CASSVRTSPGELFF. The CDR3 nucleotides are TGTGCCAGCAGCGTGAGGACTAGCCCCGGGGAGCTGTTTTTT. The full variable domain, its missing parts supplied by reference TRBV9 and TRBJ2-2, is DSGVTQTPKHLITATGQRVTLRCSPRSGDLSVYWYQQSLDQGLQFLIQYYNGEERAKGNILERFSAQQFPDLHSELNLSSLELGDSALYFCASSVRTSPGELFFGEGSRLTVL.

The gene calls are TRBV6-5 and TRBJ1-1; TRBD1 agrees at 9 bases. The CDR3 runs 14 residues. The germline gives CDR1 MNHEY, CDR2 SVGAGI. With 6 bases clipped from V and 1 base from J, the junction kept 3 bases outside the gene matches. In DNA form, the CDR3 reads TGTGCCAGCAGGTGGACAGGGGAGAACACTGAAGCTTTCTTT. This gives the protein CASRWTGENTEAFF.

The chain carries TRBV27 and TRBJ1-1; 11 positions match TRBD1. The CDR3 length is 17 residues. V gave up 5 bases and J gave up 5 bases; unmatched junction bases: 13. CDR1 and CDR2 from the germline V gene are MNHEY and SMNVEV (reference sequence). The CDR3 DNA sequence: TGTGCCAGCAGTCAAATAAGGGCCGGGACAGGGGGTACTGAAGCTTTCTTT. Residues: CASSQIRAGTGGTEAFF.

This sequence joins TRBV29-1 and TRBJ2-3; TRBD2 aligns across 13 bases. V was clipped by 2 bases and J by 3 bases; unmatched bases: 14. The CDR3 is 19 amino acids. Germline assignment: CDR1 SQVTM and CDR2 ANQGSEA. CDR3 sequence (DNA): TGCAGCGTTGAATTCCTCCTTACTAGCGGGGGGGCCGGTACAGATACGCAGTATTTT. This codes for CSVEFLLTSGGAGTDTQYF.

The V call is TRBV6-5, the J call TRBJ1-1; no reliable D call. Per germline, CDR1 MNHEY and CDR2 SVGAGI. V lost 5 bases and J 9 bases, leaving 7 bases between the germline ends. This CDR3 is 10 amino acids long. The CDR3 loop reads CASSNNQAFF. The CDR3 DNA follows: TGTGCCAGCAGTAACAACCAAGCTTTCTTT.